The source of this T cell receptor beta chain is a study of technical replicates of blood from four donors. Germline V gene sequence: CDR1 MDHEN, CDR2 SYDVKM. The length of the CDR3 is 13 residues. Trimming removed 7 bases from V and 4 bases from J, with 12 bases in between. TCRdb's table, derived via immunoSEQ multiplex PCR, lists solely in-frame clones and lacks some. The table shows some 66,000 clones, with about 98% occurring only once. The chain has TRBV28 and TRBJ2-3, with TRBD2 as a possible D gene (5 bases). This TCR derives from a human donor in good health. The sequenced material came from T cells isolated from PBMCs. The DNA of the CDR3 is TGTGCCAGCACATTTGGGAGTGCAGATACGCAGTATTTT. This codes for CASTFGSADTQYF.